This T cell receptor (beta chain) was found in a study of blood T cell repertoires in COVID-19. In the study overall: Acute-phase and convalescent COVID-19 samples originated in the United States, Italy and Spain.

Authors' data handling: Cell counts per sample came from amplifying reference gene primers. Produced via immunoSEQ multiplex PCR; TCRdb's table is partial and in-frame only. V, J and clone size reflect that table, while D and trimming were determined from the DNA. Among around 97,000 clones, around nine tenths were seen once, and the ten largest hold 2.5% to 3.5%. The CDR3 covers 15 residues. J gave up 6 bases and V 8 bases, and 9 bases lay outside the gene matches. From germline, CDR1 is SEHNR and CDR2 FQNEAQ (reference sequence). This rearrangement joins TRBV7-9 to TRBJ1-4, with 10 bases that match TRBD1. The receptor was isolated from a man aged 50-59 years in a cohort sampled during active COVID-19. The specimen sequenced was peripheral blood. The CDR3 here is CASGMRTGGDEKLFF. DNA of the CDR3: TGTGCCAGCGGGATGCGGACAGGGGGTGATGAAAAACTGTTTTTT.